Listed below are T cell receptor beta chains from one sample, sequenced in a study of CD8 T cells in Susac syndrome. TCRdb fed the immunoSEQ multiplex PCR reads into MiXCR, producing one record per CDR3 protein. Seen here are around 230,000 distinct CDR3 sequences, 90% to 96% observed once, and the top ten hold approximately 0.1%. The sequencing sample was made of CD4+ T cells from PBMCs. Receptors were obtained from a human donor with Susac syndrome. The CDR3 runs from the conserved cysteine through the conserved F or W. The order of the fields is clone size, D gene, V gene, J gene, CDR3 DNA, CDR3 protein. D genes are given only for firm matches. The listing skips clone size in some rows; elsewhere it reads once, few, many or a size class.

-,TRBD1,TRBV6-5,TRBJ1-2,TGTGCCAGCAGTTACAGTAGGCAGGGGGCCTATGGCTACACCTTC,CASSYSRQGAYGYTF
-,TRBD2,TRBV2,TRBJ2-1,TGTGCCAGCAGTGATTTCCGCGGGAGGGATTTCTACAATGAGCAGTTCTTC,CASSDFRGRDFYNEQFF
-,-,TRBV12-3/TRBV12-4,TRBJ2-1,TGTGCCAGCAGTTTAGACGCGGCCTACAATGAGCAGTTCTTC,CASSLDAAYNEQFF
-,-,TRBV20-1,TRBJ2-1,TGCAGTGCTAGAGATGTACGTGCGGAGGCAGGGGAGCTCAATGAGCAGTTCTTC,CSARDVRAEAGELNEQFF
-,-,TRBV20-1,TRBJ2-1,TGCAGTGCTAATGTGTGGCGGGGCCGGAAGGAGCAGTTCTTC,CSANVWRGRKEQFF
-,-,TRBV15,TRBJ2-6,TGTGCCACCAGCGGCAGGACTCCTCCCGGCGGGGCCAACGTCCTGACTTTC,CATSGRTPPGGANVLTF
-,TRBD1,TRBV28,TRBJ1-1,TGTGCCAGCAGTTTATCCCCAACATATTACAGGGGGATCAACACTGAAGCTTTCTTT,CASSLSPTYYRGINTEAFF
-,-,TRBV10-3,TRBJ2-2,TGTGCCTCCACCCGGGCGAACACCGGGGAGCTGTTTTTT,CASTRANTGELFF
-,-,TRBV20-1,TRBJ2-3,TGCAGTGCGAAACCCAGGGATACGCAGTATTTT,CSAKPRDTQYF
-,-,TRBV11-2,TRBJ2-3,TGTGCCAGCAGTCGTCTAGGGAGCACAGATACGCAGTATTTT,CASSRLGSTDTQYF
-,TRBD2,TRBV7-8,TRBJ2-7,TGTGCCAGCAGCTTAGCGGTCGGGAGCGGGGCCTACGAGCAGTACTTC,CASSLAVGSGAYEQYF
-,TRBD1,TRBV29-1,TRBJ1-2,TGCAGCGTTGGGGACAGGTCCTATGGCTACACCTTC,CSVGDRSYGYTF
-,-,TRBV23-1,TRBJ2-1,TGCGCCAGCAGTCAATCGACCTTTGGCTCCTACAATGAGCAGTTCTTC,CASSQSTFGSYNEQFF
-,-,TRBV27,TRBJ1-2,TGTGCCAGCAGTTTAGAATTCCAGGGACGAGGAGGCTACACCTTC,CASSLEFQGRGGYTF
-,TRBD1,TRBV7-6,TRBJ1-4,TGTGCCAGCAGTTTGTTGATTCAGGGGGGAGGTGAAAAACTGTTTTTT,CASSLLIQGGGEKLFF
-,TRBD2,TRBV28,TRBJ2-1,TGTGCCAGCAGTCAGGCTAGCGGGAGGGAGCAGTTCTTC,CASSQASGREQFF
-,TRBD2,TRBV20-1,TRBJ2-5,TGCAGTGCTAGAGGTGGGACTAGCGGATCAAAAGAGACCCAGTACTTC,CSARGGTSGSKETQYF
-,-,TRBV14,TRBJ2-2,TGTGCCAGCCAAAATCACAGGTCCGGGGAGCTGTTTTTT,CASQNHRSGELFF
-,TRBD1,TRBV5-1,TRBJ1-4,TGCGCCAGCAGTCCGGGACAGGGGGCAATGGGGAATGAAAAACTGTTTTTT,CASSPGQGAMGNEKLFF
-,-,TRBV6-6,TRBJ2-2,TGTGCCAGCACCCCCCCGAGGAACACCGGGGAGCTGTTTTTT,CASTPPRNTGELFF
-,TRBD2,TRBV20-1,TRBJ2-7,TGCAGTGCTAACCCGGGACTAGTCTACGAGCAGTACTTC,CSANPGLVYEQYF
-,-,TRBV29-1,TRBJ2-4,TGCAGCGTTGAAATCCAGGGCGTAAACATTCAGTACTTC,CSVEIQGVNIQYF
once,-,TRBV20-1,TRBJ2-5,TGCAGTGCAAACGGGTTTGCGGGGGAGACCCAGTACTTC,CSANGFAGETQYF
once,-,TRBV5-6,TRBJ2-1,TGTGCCAGCCGCTCCTTGGGTAGGAATGAGCAGTTCTTC,CASRSLGRNEQFF
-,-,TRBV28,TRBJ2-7,TGTGCCAGCAGTTCCTCGAAATGGGAGCAGTACTTC,CASSSSKWEQYF
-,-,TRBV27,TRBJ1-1,TGTGCCAGCAGTCTCCTACGGGGTTCCGCCGTCATGAACACTGAAGCTTTCTTT,CASSLLRGSAVMNTEAFF
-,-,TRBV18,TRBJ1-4,TGTGCCAGCTCACCAAGTAATGAAAAACTGTTTTTT,CASSPSNEKLFF
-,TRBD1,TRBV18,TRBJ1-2,TGTGCCAGCTCGACTCCGGGACAGTCCTATGGCTACACCTTC,CASSTPGQSYGYTF
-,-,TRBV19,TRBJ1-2,TGTGCCAGTAGTATAGGAACCAACTATGGCTACACCTTC,CASSIGTNYGYTF
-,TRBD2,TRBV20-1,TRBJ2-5,TGCAGTGCCAACATAGCGGGAGTGGGGGGAACGCAAGAGACCCAGTACTTC,CSANIAGVGGTQETQYF
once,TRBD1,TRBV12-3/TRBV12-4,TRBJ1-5,TGTGCCAGCAGCTTACAGGGGCCGAATCAGCCCCAGCATTTT,CASSLQGPNQPQHF
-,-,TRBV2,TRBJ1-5,TGTGCCAGCAGTGAGTCGCTCCTAACAAATCAGCCCCAGCATTTT,CASSESLLTNQPQHF
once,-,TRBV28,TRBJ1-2,TGTGCCAGCAACTCCAATCACTATGGCTACACCTTC,CASNSNHYGYTF
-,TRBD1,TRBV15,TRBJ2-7,TGTGCCACCAGCAGACCCGGGACAGGGCTCTACGAGCAGTACTTC,CATSRPGTGLYEQYF
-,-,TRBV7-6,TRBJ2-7,TGTGCCAGCAGCTTCCCAACAGGGTGGTCCCACGAGCAGTACTTC,CASSFPTGWSHEQYF
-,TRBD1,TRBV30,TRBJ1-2,TGTGCCTGGAGTGCGGGACAGGGTTATGGCTACACCTTC,CAWSAGQGYGYTF
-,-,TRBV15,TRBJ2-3,TGTGCCACCAGCAGAGGCTCCTCGGACCGTGCGGCAGATACGCAGTATTTT,CATSRGSSDRAADTQYF
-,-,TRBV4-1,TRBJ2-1,TGCGCCAGCAGCCAAGATTTGTCGGGAGTGTGGTACAATGAGCAGTTCTTC,CASSQDLSGVWYNEQFF
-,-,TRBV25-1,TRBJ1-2,TGTGCCAGCAGTGAATCCCACAGGGCAGTGGGCTACACCTTC,CASSESHRAVGYTF
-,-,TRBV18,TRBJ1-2,TGTGCCAGCTCACCGGGGGATGGGCTTCGGGGAGGCTACACCTTC,CASSPGDGLRGGYTF
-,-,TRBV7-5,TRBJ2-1,-,CISVPEASRQSSYNEQFF
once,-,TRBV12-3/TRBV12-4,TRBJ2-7,TGTGCCAGCAGTGGGGTAGTCGGCGAGCAGTACTTC,CASSGVVGEQYF
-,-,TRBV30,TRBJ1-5,TGTGCCTGGAGTGGTGAGGCAGCAGGCAATCAGCCCCAGCATTTT,CAWSGEAAGNQPQHF
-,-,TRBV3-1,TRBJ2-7,TGTGCCAGCAGCCAAGTCCCCGGGAACTACGAGCAGTACTTC,CASSQVPGNYEQYF
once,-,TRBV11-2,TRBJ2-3,TGTGCCAGCAGCTTAGTTCCAGCGGGCACGGGGGCGGTCGATACGCAGTATTTT,CASSLVPAGTGAVDTQYF
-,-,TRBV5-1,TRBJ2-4,TGCGCCAGCAGCATGACAAGGGCGCCCAAAAACATTCAGTACTTC,CASSMTRAPKNIQYF
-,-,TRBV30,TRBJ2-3,TGTGCCTGGATGAATTGGAGGAGCGATACGCAGTATTTT,CAWMNWRSDTQYF
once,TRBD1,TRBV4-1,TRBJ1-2,TGCGCCAGCAGCCAGGACCCGGGACAGGGGTTCAGTGGCTACACCTTC,CASSQDPGQGFSGYTF
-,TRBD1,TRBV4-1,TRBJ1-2,TGCGCCAGCAGCCAAGGAGACAGACAGGGCGATGGCTACACCTTC,CASSQGDRQGDGYTF
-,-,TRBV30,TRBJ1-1,TGTGCCTGGGGTACGGGGCTCATGAACACTGAAGCTTTCTTT,CAWGTGLMNTEAFF
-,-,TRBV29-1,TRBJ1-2,TGCAGCGTTGGTGGGGCGGGCGGCTACACCTTC,CSVGGAGGYTF
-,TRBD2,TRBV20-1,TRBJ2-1,TGCAGTGCTAGACCCCTAGCGGGAGGGAAGGGGCTCTACAATGAGCAGTTCTTC,CSARPLAGGKGLYNEQFF